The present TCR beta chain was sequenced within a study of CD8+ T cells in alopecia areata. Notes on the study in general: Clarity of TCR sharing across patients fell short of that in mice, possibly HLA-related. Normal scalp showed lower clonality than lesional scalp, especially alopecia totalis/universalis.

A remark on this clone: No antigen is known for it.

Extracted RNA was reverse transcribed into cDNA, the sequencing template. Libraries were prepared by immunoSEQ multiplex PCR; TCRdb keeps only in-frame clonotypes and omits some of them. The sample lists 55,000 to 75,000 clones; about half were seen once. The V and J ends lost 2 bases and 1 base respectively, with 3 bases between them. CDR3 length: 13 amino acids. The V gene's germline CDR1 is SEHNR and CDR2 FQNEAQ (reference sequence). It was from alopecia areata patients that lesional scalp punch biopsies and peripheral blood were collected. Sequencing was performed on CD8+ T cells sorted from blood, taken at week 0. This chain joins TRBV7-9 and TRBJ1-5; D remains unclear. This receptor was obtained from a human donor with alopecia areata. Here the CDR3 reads CASSLNSNQPQHF. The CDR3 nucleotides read TGTGCCAGCAGCTTAAACAGCAATCAGCCCCAGCATTTT.